This note documents a single TCR beta chain sequence. Its target is unknown. The data stem from a study of cytomegalovirus exposure and HLA in healthy donors. General study points: HLA allele associations emerged for about 16,000 TCR beta sequences in a later analysis, at 0.05 false discovery rate. The authors listed 164 TCR beta chains as cytomegalovirus-associated.

PCR employed 60 Vbeta and 13 Jbeta primers. Libraries were prepared by immunoSEQ multiplex PCR; TCRdb keeps only in-frame clonotypes and omits some of them. The sample lists about 140,000 clones, over 80% occurring once. CDR1 and CDR2 from the germline V gene are SGHDN and FVKESK. The V end was cut by 0 bases, the J end by 4 bases, with 6 bases between. The CDR3 is 13 amino acids. The TCR comes from a female donor in good health and CMV-seronegative. The sequenced sample consisted of PBMCs. This chain joins TRBV14 and TRBJ1-2; D is unclear. CDR3 in DNA: TGTGCCAGCAGCCAAGATAACGGCTATGGCTACACCTTC. This encodes CASSQDNGYGYTF.